Below are 4 T cell receptor beta chains sequenced from a single sample in a study of identical twins. TCRdb called the 5' RACE reads again in MiXCR, with one record for every CDR3 protein. This table has roughly 570,000 distinct CDR3 sequences, 9% to 10% appearing once. A further study also used this sample, focusing on yellow fever vaccine responses in identical twins.

The specimen was PBMCs. The source is a woman aged 18 to 35 in good health.

V usage is TRBV9 and J usage is TRBJ2-1; the match to TRBD2 covers 10 bases. The CDR3 sequence is 18 residues long. V lost 0 bases, J lost 7 bases, and 13 bases stayed unmatched. CDR1 and CDR2 from the germline V gene are SGDLS and YYNGEE. The CDR3 sequence: CASSVDSSGGAILNEQFF. CDR3 in DNA: TGTGCCAGCAGCGTAGATTCGAGCGGGGGGGCGATTTTGAATGAGCAGTTCTTC. The full variable domain, rest sourced from reference TRBV9 and TRBJ2-1, is DSGVTQTPKHLITATGQRVTLRCSPRSGDLSVYWYQQSLDQGLQFLIQYYNGEERAKGNILERFSAQQFPDLHSELNLSSLELGDSALYFCASSVDSSGGAILNEQFFGPGTRLTVL.

This clonotype showed up just a few times. The chain has TRBV11-2 and TRBJ2-1, with TRBD2 matching 9 bases. There are 18 residues in the CDR3. The V and J ends lost 3 bases and 4 bases, in that order; junction bases with no gene match: 13. Germline assignment: CDR1 SGHAT and CDR2 FQNNGV. This CDR3 reads CASSLDAVSGRFYNEQFF. The CDR3 nucleotides are TGTGCCAGCAGCTTGGATGCAGTAAGCGGGAGGTTTTACAATGAGCAGTTCTTC. Full variable domain (remainder filled in from reference TRBV11-2 and TRBJ2-1): EAGVAQSPRYKIIEKRQSVAFWCNPISGHATLYWYQQILGQGPKLLIQFQNNGVVDDSQLPKDRFSAERLKGVDSTLKIQPAKLEDSAVYLCASSLDAVSGRFYNEQFFGPGTRLTVL.

The rearrangement joins TRBV27 to TRBJ2-1; 8 nucleotides agree with TRBD2. V was clipped by 5 bases and J by 4 bases; unmatched bases: 13. The CDR3 contains 17 residues. In germline, CDR1 is MNHEY, CDR2 SMNVEV (reference sequence). CDR3 sequence reads: CASSPRGSGTPYNEQFF. Here the CDR3 DNA reads TGTGCCAGCAGTCCCCGAGGTAGCGGGACCCCTTACAATGAGCAGTTCTTC.

At least ten counts were recorded for this clonotype. This chain uses TRBV11-2 with TRBJ2-1; tentatively, D is TRBD2 (5 bases). V was trimmed by 5 bases and J by 12 bases, leaving 14 bases between them. Germline V gene sequence: CDR1 SGHAT, CDR2 FQNNGV. The CDR3 spans 12 residues. CDR3: CASSPGIDRQFF. CDR3 in DNA: TGTGCCAGCAGCCCCGGGATAGACCGGCAGTTCTTC.